The 30 T cell receptor beta chains below were found in one sample sequenced in a study of blood T cell repertoires in COVID-19. Clones were read by immunoSEQ multiplex PCR, and TCRdb kept only the in-frame ones, dropping some. Counted here are a few hundred thousand clones, around nine tenths occurring once; the ten biggest clones make up 3%. The material sequenced was peripheral blood. The receptors stem from a man between 60 and 75 years old with acute or convalescent COVID-19.

The gene calls are TRBV19 and TRBJ1-4; no clear D. The germline V gene encodes CDR1 LNHDA and CDR2 SQIVND (reference sequence). CDR3 length: 15 amino acids. V shed 3 bases and J shed 8 bases, with 16 bases lying between them. CDR3 residues: CASSIGSRPREKLFF. The CDR3 nucleotides read TGTGCCAGTAGTATTGGAAGTCGGCCGAGGGAAAAACTGTTTTTT.

The rearrangement uses TRBV5-1 and TRBJ2-3, with D perhaps TRBD2 (5 bases). The CDR3 loop spans 18 amino acids. Germline CDR1 and CDR2: SGHRS and YFSETQ. Between the trimmed V and J ends, which lost 1 base and 2 bases, there was a span of 20 bases. CDR3 residues: CASSLYPPIARNTDTQYF. The CDR3 region has the DNA TGCGCCAGCAGCTTGTACCCTCCAATAGCGCGGAACACAGATACGCAGTATTTT. Based on the CDR3 plus reference TRBV5-1 and TRBJ2-3, the full variable domain is KAGVTQTPRYLIKTRGQQVTLSCSPISGHRSVSWYQQTPGQGLQFLFEYFSETQRNKGNFPGRFSGRQFSNSRSEMNVSTLELGDSALYLCASSLYPPIARNTDTQYFGPGTRLTVL.

This chain joins TRBV27 and TRBJ2-1, with TRBD2 as a possible D gene (7 bases). Germline CDR1 MNHEY, CDR2 SMNVEV (reference sequence). CDR3 size: 15 residues. Trimming removed 6 bases from V and 2 bases from J, with 14 bases in between. CDR3 in DNA: TGTGCCAGCAGGGTCTTAGGGGGGGCCTACAATGAGCAGTTCTTC. This encodes CASRVLGGAYNEQFF.

The rearrangement uses TRBV5-1 and TRBJ2-7, with D perhaps matching TRBD2 (6 bases). CDR1 is SGHRS and CDR2 is YFSETQ in the germline V gene. This CDR3 has 12 residues. The V and J ends lost 0 bases and 6 bases respectively, with 7 bases between them. The CDR3 nucleotides are TGCGCCAGCAGCTTGGTCGGGGGCGAGCAGTACTTC. Translation: CASSLVGGEQYF.

The chain has TRBV14 and TRBJ2-7, with D possibly TRBD2 on 5 matching bases. The germline V and J ends were trimmed by 0 bases and 4 bases, with 10 bases remaining between them. Per germline, CDR1 SGHDN and CDR2 FVKESK. This CDR3 spans 14 amino acids. CDR3 amino acids: CASSQERGLYEQYF. In DNA, the CDR3 is TGTGCCAGCAGCCAAGAAAGAGGGCTGTACGAGCAGTACTTC.

The genes are TRBV6-6 and TRBJ1-6, with D maybe TRBD1 (6 bases). Trimming removed 6 bases from V and 11 bases from J, with 17 bases in between. The CDR3 spans 14 residues. Germline V gene sequence: CDR1 MNHNY, CDR2 SVGAGI (reference sequence). The CDR3 bases are TGTGCCAGCAGGATGACAGGCCCCGAGACACCCCTCCACTTT. Its translation: CASRMTGPETPLHF.

The J gene is TRBJ2-7, the V gene TRBV12-5, with a tentative D call TRBD1 (6 bases). V was cut by 1 base and J by 3 bases, with 13 bases left in between. CDR1 is LGHNT, CDR2 FRNRAP, per germline. The CDR3 covers 15 residues. The CDR3 DNA is TGTGCTAGTGGTTTGGGACAGGTCCCCTACTACGAGCAGTACTTC. Amino acids: CASGLGQVPYYEQYF.

The gene calls are TRBV6-5 and TRBJ1-2, with D tentatively TRBD1 (6 bases). Trimming cost V 5 bases and J 2 bases, with 12 bases left between them. Per germline, CDR1 MNHEY and CDR2 SVGAGI. The CDR3 runs 14 residues. The CDR3 DNA follows: TGTGCCAGCAGTCCCTACAGGGCCAACTATGGCTACACCTTC. Its translation is CASSPYRANYGYTF.

J is TRBJ2-1 and V is TRBV11-2; 11 bases match TRBD2. This CDR3 has 16 residues. The germline V gene has CDR1 SGHAT and CDR2 FQNNGV. J lost 9 bases, V lost 0 bases, and 7 bases had no gene match. Here the CDR3 reads CASSLDRGLAGGEQFF. CDR3 bases: TGTGCCAGCAGCTTAGATCGGGGTCTAGCGGGGGGTGAGCAGTTCTTC.

The DNA for the CDR3 is TGTGCCAGCAGTCGTAGGGCTAGCGGGGTGAGCACACGAACGACAGATACGCAGTATTTT. Protein sequence: CASSRRASGVSTRTTDTQYF. The chain employs TRBV6-2 or TRBV6-3 and TRBJ2-3; 9 nucleotides match TRBD2. Per the germline V gene, CDR1 is MNHEY and CDR2 is SVGEGT. J gave up 3 bases and V 5 bases, and 21 bases lay outside the gene matches. The CDR3 has 20 residues.

The chain is built from TRBV19 and TRBJ1-5; D remains unclear. CDR3 length: 13 residues. Germline loops: CDR1 LNHDA, CDR2 SQIVND (reference sequence). V lost 3 bases to trimming and J lost 4 bases, with 7 bases between them. In DNA form, the CDR3 reads TGTGCCAGTAGTATCCAGCGGAATCAGCCCCAGCATTTT. This codes for CASSIQRNQPQHF. Drawing the rest from reference TRBV19 and TRBJ1-5, the complete variable domain is DGGITQSPKYLFRKEGQNVTLSCEQNLNHDAMYWYRQDPGQGLRLIYYSQIVNDFQKGDIAEGYSVSREKKESFPLTVTSAQKNPTAFYLCASSIQRNQPQHFGDGTRLSIL.

The V gene is TRBV6-5, the J gene TRBJ1-6, with TRBD1 matching over 10 bases. CDR1 MNHEY and CDR2 SVGAGI come from the germline V gene. The CDR3 has 14 amino acids. V trimming: 7 bases; J trimming: 7 bases; junction bases outside the gene matches: 4. The chain's CDR3 is CASTAGQGNSPLHF. As DNA, the CDR3 is TGTGCCAGCACCGCGGGACAGGGGAATTCACCCCTCCACTTT.

The V and J genes are TRBV28 and TRBJ2-2, with D maybe TRBD1 (6 bases). Trimming removed 5 bases from V and 3 bases from J, with 13 bases in between. The CDR3 is made up of 15 amino acids. Germline V lookup: CDR1 MDHEN, CDR2 SYDVKM. CDR3 coding DNA: TGTGCCAGCAGTCTGAAACAGGGTTACACCGGGGAGCTGTTTTTT. It translates to CASSLKQGYTGELFF.

Concerning this clone: This CDR3 is also generated by other DNA sequences in the sample. The chain recombines TRBV11-2 with TRBJ1-2; 10 bases line up with TRBD1. Germline values: CDR1 SGHAT, CDR2 FQNNGV. The CDR3 spans 14 residues. J gave up 4 bases and V 3 bases, and 2 bases lay outside the gene matches. CDR3 DNA: TGTGCCAGCAGCTTGGGACAGGGGTCCTATGGCTACACCTTC. Protein: CASSLGQGSYGYTF.

The chain links TRBV3-1 (or the pseudogene TRBV3-2) to TRBJ1-2; 7 bases map to TRBD1. The CDR3 has 15 amino acids. V trimming: 1 base; J trimming: 4 bases; junction bases outside the gene matches: 6. Germline-derived CDR1 and CDR2 are LGHDT and YNNKEL (reference sequence). The CDR3 spells CASSQVRGQGYGYTF. CDR3 in DNA: TGTGCCAGCAGCCAAGTTAGGGGGCAAGGCTATGGCTACACCTTC.

The rearrangement links TRBV5-1 to TRBJ2-1, with 8 bases lining up with TRBD2. V shed 0 bases and J 7 bases; nucleotides not matched to a gene: 9. CDR1 SGHRS and CDR2 YFSETQ come from the germline V gene. The CDR3 consists of 16 residues. Here the CDR3 DNA reads TGCGCCAGCAGCTTGGCGGGGACTAGTGGTATAAATGAGCAGTTCTTC. Protein product: CASSLAGTSGINEQFF.

CDR3 amino acids: CASSKWAGGSGTNEKLFF. Here the CDR3 DNA reads TGTGCCAGCAGCAAGTGGGCAGGGGGTAGTGGAACTAATGAAAAACTGTTTTTT. The chain recombines TRBV28 with TRBJ1-4; 7 positions match TRBD1. The CDR3 is 18 amino acids. The trim removed 6 bases at V and 1 base at J, leaving 14 bases unmatched. Germline lookup yields CDR1 MDHEN and CDR2 SYDVKM.

The rearrangement links TRBV2 to TRBJ1-1; a weak D match, TRBD1 (6 bases). Per germline, CDR1 SNHLY and CDR2 FYNNEI. The V gene lost 2 bases and the J gene lost 0 bases, with 7 bases spanning the gap. CDR3 length: 14 amino acids. CDR3 region: CASSEQGLNTEAFF. In nucleotides, the CDR3 is TGTGCCAGCAGTGAACAGGGGTTGAACACTGAAGCTTTCTTT.

The rearrangement joins TRBV19 to TRBJ2-4; D is possibly TRBD2 (7 bases). The germline V gene has CDR1 LNHDA and CDR2 SQIVND (reference sequence). The CDR3 consists of 14 residues. Deletions cut 7 bases from V and 7 bases from J, with 17 bases between. CDR3 in amino acids: CASTPGRGRNIQYF. The CDR3 coding sequence is TGTGCCAGTACCCCGGGGAGGGGGAGGAACATTCAGTACTTC.

The genes are TRBV7-8 and TRBJ2-7, with unresolved D. The CDR3 has 12 residues. Trimming took 6 bases from V and 2 from J, leaving 8 bases between them. In germline, CDR1 is SGHVS, CDR2 FQNEAQ. CDR3 protein: CASSTNTYEQYF. CDR3 bases: TGTGCCAGCAGTACAAATACCTACGAGCAGTACTTC.

The V call is TRBV27, the J call TRBJ1-1, with 9 bases fitting TRBD1. Germline values: CDR1 MNHEY, CDR2 SMNVEV (reference sequence). The CDR3 runs to 16 residues. The junction had 7 bases not matched to a gene; V was cut back by 5 bases and J by 0 bases. The CDR3 loop is CASSPRRTGVNTEAFF. CDR3 bases: TGTGCCAGCAGTCCGCGAAGGACAGGGGTGAACACTGAAGCTTTCTTT.

The chain is built from TRBV15 and TRBJ1-2; 7 positions match TRBD1. The CDR3 runs to 13 residues. Germline CDR1 reads LNHNV; CDR2 reads YYDKDF (reference sequence). V lost 5 bases and J lost 7; bases outside the gene matches: 7. The CDR3 reads CATSASNRGGYTF. CDR3 coding DNA: TGTGCCACCAGCGCAAGCAACAGGGGTGGCTACACCTTC.

The chain has TRBV11-2 and TRBJ2-1, with a tentative D call TRBD1 (6 bases). CDR1 SGHAT and CDR2 FQNNGV come from the germline V gene. Trimming pared 1 base from V and 5 bases from J, leaving 12 bases between. The CDR3 totals 15 residues. CDR3 in DNA: TGTGCCAGCAGCTTAGGTCTGGGGGCCAACAATGAGCAGTTCTTC. Amino acids: CASSLGLGANNEQFF.

V and J are TRBV3-1 (or the pseudogene TRBV3-2) and TRBJ2-5, with 8 bases that match TRBD2. In germline, CDR1 is LGHDT, CDR2 YNNKEL (reference sequence). The V gene end was trimmed by 3 bases and the J gene end by 2 bases; junction bases not matched to a gene: 8. This CDR3 has 16 amino acids. The CDR3 is CASSQGTGGPQETQYF. The DNA for the CDR3 is TGTGCCAGCAGCCAGGGGACGGGGGGGCCACAAGAGACCCAGTACTTC.

The chain is built from TRBV9 and TRBJ1-1; weak D call: TRBD1 (5 bases). CDR1 is SGDLS, CDR2 YYNGEE, per germline. This CDR3 has 14 amino acids. The V and J ends lost 3 bases and 0 bases respectively, with 9 bases between them. The chain's CDR3 is CASSAGTLNTEAFF. Here the CDR3 DNA reads TGTGCCAGCAGCGCCGGGACTTTGAACACTGAAGCTTTCTTT.

The chain recombines TRBV7-9 with TRBJ1-1; possible D gene TRBD1, 5 bases. The CDR3 contains 13 residues. Germline V CDR1 and CDR2: SEHNR, FQNEAQ (reference sequence). Trimming removed 6 bases from V and 1 base from J, with 9 bases in between. The CDR3 region is CASSFRENTEAFF. CDR3 nucleotides: TGTGCCAGCAGTTTCAGGGAGAACACTGAAGCTTTCTTT.

This clone was seen more than once but under ten times. This chain joins TRBV7-3 and TRBJ2-1; 11 bases match TRBD2. The CDR3 has 16 amino acids. CDR1 SGHTA and CDR2 FQGTGA come from the germline V gene. Germline trimming cut 5 bases from V and 9 bases from J; bases unmatched to any gene: 12. The CDR3 protein is CASSPGRSTSGVEQFF. DNA for the CDR3: TGTGCCAGCAGCCCTGGGAGGTCGACTAGCGGGGTTGAGCAGTTCTTC.

The rearrangement links TRBV2 to TRBJ1-5; D is unresolved. The CDR3 loop spans 19 amino acids. Trimming stripped 8 bases from V and 4 bases from J, with 30 bases between. Germline V gene sequence: CDR1 SNHLY, CDR2 FYNNEI. The CDR3 bases are TGTGCCAGCCGAAAGTGGGCCTCGGGGATGGGCGCGACTAATCAGCCCCAGCATTTT. Amino acid sequence: CASRKWASGMGATNQPQHF.

V usage is TRBV10-2 and J usage is TRBJ2-7; the D gene is possibly TRBD2 (6 bases). Trimming took 6 bases from V and 0 from J, leaving 15 bases between them. The CDR3 is 15 amino acids. Germline lookup yields CDR1 WSHSY and CDR2 SAAADI. The CDR3 DNA reads as TGCGCCAGCAGCCCCTCCGGGGGAGGCTCCTACGAGCAGTACTTC. Amino acids: CASSPSGGGSYEQYF.

V usage is TRBV10-3 and J usage is TRBJ2-7, with TRBD2 matching over 10 bases. Germline V gene sequence: CDR1 ENHRY, CDR2 SYGVKD. This CDR3 is built from 15 residues. The V gene end was trimmed by 6 bases and the J gene end by 3 bases; junction bases not matched to a gene: 8. The CDR3 nucleotides are TGTGCCATCAGGGATGCGACTAGCGGGCACTACGAGCAGTACTTC. This encodes CAIRDATSGHYEQYF.